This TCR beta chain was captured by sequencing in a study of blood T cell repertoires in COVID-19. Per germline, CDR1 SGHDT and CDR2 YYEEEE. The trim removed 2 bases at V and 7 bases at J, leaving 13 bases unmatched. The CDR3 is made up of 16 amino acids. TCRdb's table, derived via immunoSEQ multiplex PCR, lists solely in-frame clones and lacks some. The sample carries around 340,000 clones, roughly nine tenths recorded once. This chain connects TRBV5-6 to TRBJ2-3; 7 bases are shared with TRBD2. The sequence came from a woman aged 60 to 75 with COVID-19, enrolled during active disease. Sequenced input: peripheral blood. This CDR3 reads CASSFLDGGTAHTQYF. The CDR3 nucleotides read TGTGCCAGCAGCTTCCTTGACGGGGGGACCGCGCATACGCAGTATTTT. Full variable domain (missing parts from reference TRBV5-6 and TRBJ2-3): DAGVTQSPTHLIKTRGQQVTLRCSPKSGHDTVSWYQQALGQGPQFIFQYYEEEERQRGNFPDRFSGHQFPNYSSELNVNALLLGDSALYLCASSFLDGGTAHTQYFGPGTRLTVL.